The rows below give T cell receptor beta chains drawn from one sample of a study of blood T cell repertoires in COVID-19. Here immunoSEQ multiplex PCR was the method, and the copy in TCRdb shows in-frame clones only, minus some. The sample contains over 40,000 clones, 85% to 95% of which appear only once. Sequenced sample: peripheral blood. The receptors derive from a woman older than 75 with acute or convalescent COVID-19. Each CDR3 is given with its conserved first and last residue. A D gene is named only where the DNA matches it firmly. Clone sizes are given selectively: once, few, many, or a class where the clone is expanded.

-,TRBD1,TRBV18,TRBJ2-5,CASSPAWTGMTQETQYF,TGTGCCAGCTCACCAGCATGGACAGGGATGACCCAAGAGACCCAGTACTTC
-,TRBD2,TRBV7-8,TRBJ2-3,CATRLAGDTQYF,TGTGCCACCCGACTAGCGGGAGATACGCAGTATTTT
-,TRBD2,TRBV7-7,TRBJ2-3,CASSRGLAGAPDTQYF,TGTGCTAGTTCCAGAGGACTAGCGGGAGCCCCAGATACGCAGTATTTT
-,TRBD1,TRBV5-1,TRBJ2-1,CASSWGQGFSYNEQFF,TGCGCCAGCAGCTGGGGACAGGGGTTCTCCTACAATGAGCAGTTCTTC
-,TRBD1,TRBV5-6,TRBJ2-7,CASSLVGTGLYEQYF,TGTGCCAGCAGCTTGGTTGGGACAGGCCTCTACGAGCAGTACTTC
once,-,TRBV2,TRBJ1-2,CASSPEEGLTYGYTF,TGTGCCAGCTCCCCGGAGGAGGGACTTACCTATGGCTACACCTTC
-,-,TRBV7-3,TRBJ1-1,CASSLLPNSDTLNTEAFF,TGTGCCAGCAGCCTTCTGCCTAACTCGGACACCTTGAACACTGAAGCTTTCTTT
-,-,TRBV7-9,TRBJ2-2,CASSPRGHVPGELFF,TGTGCCAGCAGCCCACGCGGACACGTCCCCGGGGAGCTGTTTTTT
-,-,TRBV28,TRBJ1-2,CASSFDAGNYGYTF,TGTGCCAGCAGTTTTGATGCAGGGAACTATGGCTACACCTTC
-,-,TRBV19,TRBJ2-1,CASRMTGTIYNEQFF,TGTGCCAGTAGGATGACCGGGACAATCTACAATGAGCAGTTCTTC
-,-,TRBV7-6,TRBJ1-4,CASSPQTGGMWGKLFF,TGTGCCAGCAGCCCACAAACTGGGGGCATGTGGGGAAAACTGTTTTTT
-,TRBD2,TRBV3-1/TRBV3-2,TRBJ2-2,CASSPSTSGGSGELFF,TGTGCCAGCAGCCCATCTACTAGCGGGGGGTCCGGGGAGCTGTTTTTT
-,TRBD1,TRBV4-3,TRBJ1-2,CASSGRLGQGNDGYTF,TGCGCCAGCAGCGGCCGTCTAGGACAGGGGAACGACGGCTACACCTTC
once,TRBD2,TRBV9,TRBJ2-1,CASSPSGSSYNEQFF,TGTGCCAGCAGCCCTAGCGGGAGCTCCTACAATGAGCAGTTCTTC
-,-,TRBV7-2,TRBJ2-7,CASSLTLGGAGYEQYF,TGTGCCAGCAGCTTAACTTTGGGGGGAGCTGGCTACGAGCAGTACTTC
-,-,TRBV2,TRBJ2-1,CASSDGLALYNEQFF,TGTGCCAGCAGTGATGGGCTAGCGCTGTACAATGAGCAGTTCTTC
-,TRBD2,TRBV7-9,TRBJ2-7,CASSSGTGGLAGERYEQYF,TGTGCCAGCAGCTCCGGGACAGGGGGACTAGCGGGAGAACGCTACGAGCAGTACTTC
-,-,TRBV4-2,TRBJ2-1,CASTKGSGENEQFF,TGTGCCAGCACCAAAGGGTCGGGAGAGAATGAGCAGTTCTTC
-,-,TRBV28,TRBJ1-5,CASSFFAGGPQHF,TGTGCCAGCAGTTTTTTCGCGGGAGGGCCCCAGCATTTT
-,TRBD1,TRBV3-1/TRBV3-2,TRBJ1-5,CASSQGTGGGQPQHF,TGTGCCAGCAGCCAAGGGACAGGGGGCGGTCAGCCCCAGCATTTT
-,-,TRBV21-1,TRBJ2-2,CASSKMGQGITGELFF,TGTGCCAGCAGCAAAATGGGCCAGGGGATAACCGGGGAGCTGTTTTTT
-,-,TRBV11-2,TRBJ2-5,CASSLDDFEETQYF,TGTGCCAGCAGCTTAGACGACTTTGAAGAGACCCAGTACTTC
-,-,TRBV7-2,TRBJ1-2,CASSLQGRYGYTF,TGTGCCAGCAGCTTACAGGGCCGCTATGGCTACACCTTC
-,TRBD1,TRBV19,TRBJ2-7,CASSIRGTGPYEQYF,TGTGCCAGTAGTATCAGAGGGACAGGACCCTACGAGCAGTACTTC
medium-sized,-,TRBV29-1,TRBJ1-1,CSVEDLRVTEAFF,TGCAGCGTTGAAGATCTTCGGGTGACTGAAGCTTTCTTT
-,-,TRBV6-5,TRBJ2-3,CASKLEGGSTDTQYF,TGTGCCAGCAAACTAGAGGGAGGCAGCACAGATACGCAGTATTTT
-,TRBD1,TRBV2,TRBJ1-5,CASRDRGGNQPQHF,TGTGCCAGCAGAGACAGGGGGGGCAATCAGCCCCAGCATTTT
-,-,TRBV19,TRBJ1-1,CASSMAGDTEAFF,TGTGCCAGTAGTATGGCAGGGGACACTGAAGCTTTCTTT
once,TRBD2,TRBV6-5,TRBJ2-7,CASSPFSGRAYEQYF,TGTGCCAGCAGCCCCTTTAGCGGGAGGGCCTACGAGCAGTACTTC
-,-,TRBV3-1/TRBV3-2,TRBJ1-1,CASSQTVQNTEAFF,TGTGCCAGCAGCCAGACAGTCCAGAACACTGAAGCTTTCTTT
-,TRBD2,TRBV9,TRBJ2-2,CASSSGTSGRANTGELFF,TGTGCCAGCAGCTCGGGGACTAGCGGGAGGGCGAACACCGGGGAGCTGTTTTTT
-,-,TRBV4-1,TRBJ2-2,CASRSGNTGELFF,TGCGCCAGCAGGTCGGGGAACACCGGGGAGCTGTTTTTT
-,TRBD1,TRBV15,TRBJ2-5,CATSRDHRGHETQYF,TGTGCCACCAGCAGAGATCACAGGGGGCACGAGACCCAGTACTTC
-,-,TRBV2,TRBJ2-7,CASSESRVREQYF,TGTGCCAGCAGTGAAAGTCGAGTGCGGGAGCAGTACTTC
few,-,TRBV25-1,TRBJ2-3,CASSDPGLAGSTDTQYF,TGTGCCAGCAGTGATCCTGGGCTCGCGGGGTCCACAGATACGCAGTATTTT
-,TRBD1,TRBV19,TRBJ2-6,CASRDRVAGANVLTF,TGTGCCAGCCGGGACAGGGTGGCTGGGGCCAACGTCCTGACTTTC
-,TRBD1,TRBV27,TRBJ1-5,CASSLFGGQRYNQPQHF,TGTGCCAGCAGTTTATTTGGGGGACAGAGATACAATCAGCCCCAGCATTTT
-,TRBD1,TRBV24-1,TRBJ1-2,CATSDARQGSGYTF,TGTGCCACCAGTGACGCCAGACAGGGGAGTGGCTACACCTTC
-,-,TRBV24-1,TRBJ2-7,CATSDGGTGTYEQYF,TGTGCCACCAGTGATGGGGGGACTGGAACCTACGAGCAGTACTTC
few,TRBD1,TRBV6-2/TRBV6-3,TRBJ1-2,CASSSRQGAKGYTF,TGTGCCAGCAGTTCGCGACAGGGGGCGAAGGGCTACACCTTC
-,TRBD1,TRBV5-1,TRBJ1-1,CASSTHRDRGEAFF,TGCGCCAGCAGCACCCACCGGGACAGGGGAGAAGCTTTCTTT
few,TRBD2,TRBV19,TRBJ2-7,CASRASGGYEQYF,TGTGCCAGTAGGGCTAGCGGGGGGTACGAGCAGTACTTC
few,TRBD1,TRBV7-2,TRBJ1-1,CASSLAATGIRAEAFF,TGTGCCAGCAGCTTAGCCGCGACAGGGATTAGAGCTGAAGCTTTCTTT
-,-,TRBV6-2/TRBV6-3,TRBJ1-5,CASSSGNSNQPQHF,TGTGCCAGCAGTTCAGGGAATAGCAATCAGCCCCAGCATTTT
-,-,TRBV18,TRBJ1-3,CASSPLEGPSSGNTIYF,TGTGCCAGCTCACCCCTGGAGGGGCCGAGCTCTGGAAACACCATATATTTT
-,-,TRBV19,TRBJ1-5,CASSIPRPGGRGNQPQHF,TGTGCCAGTAGTATACCACGCCCGGGGGGACGTGGCAATCAGCCCCAGCATTTT
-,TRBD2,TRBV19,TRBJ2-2,CASSIPRTSGTNTGELFF,TGTGCCAGTAGTATCCCCCGGACTAGCGGGACGAACACCGGGGAGCTGTTTTTT
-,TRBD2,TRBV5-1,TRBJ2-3,CASSQGLGWVTDTQYF,TGCGCCAGCAGCCAAGGACTAGGGTGGGTCACAGATACGCAGTATTTT
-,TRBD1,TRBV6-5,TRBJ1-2,CASSRTGLAGGYTF,TGTGCCAGCAGTCGGACAGGCCTCGCTGGTGGCTACACCTTC
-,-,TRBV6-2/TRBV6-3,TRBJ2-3,CASSYSIFVGGKSTDTQYF,TGTGCCAGCAGTTACTCAATATTTGTGGGCGGGAAAAGCACAGATACGCAGTATTTT
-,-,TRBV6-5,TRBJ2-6,CASSYSRLPGANVLTF,TGTGCCAGCAGTTACTCGAGGTTACCTGGGGCCAACGTCCTGACTTTC